This paragraph reports one T cell receptor beta chain. Its recognized antigen is unknown. No base quality values were provided; no much bigger clone lies one nucleotide off. From the cysteine through the phenylalanine, the CDR3 covers 15 amino acids. Here the CDR3 DNA is all that survives: 45 bases in frame from base 1. V is cut by 0 bases and J by 2 bases, and the space between the germline ends is 11 bases. CDR1 and CDR2, looked up from the germline V gene, are MGHRA and YSYEKL. This specimen belongs to a study of control samples from healthy donors and cancer patients (dated by TCRdb to 2019 to 2021). Libraries were built with the immunoSEQ multiplex PCR assay. Imported from immuneACCESS, the table was reduced by TCRdb to in-frame sequences with V and J called. These copies leave out some clones; in studies compared against another copy, an unresolved V gene accounts for under half, and the cause of the remainder is not known. This sample holds 100,000 to 150,000 clones; nearly 90% were observed only once. The ten largest make up approximately 7.5% of the sample.

Material for sequencing was PBMCs. The chain is assembled from TRBV4-1 and TRBJ2-7; the D gene identity is not certain. This TCR derives from a man aged 50 or older with head and neck cancer. The DNA sequence reads TGCGCCAGCAGCCAAGAGGATGGCGGAACCTACGAGCAGTACTTC. It encodes CASSQEDGGTYEQYF.